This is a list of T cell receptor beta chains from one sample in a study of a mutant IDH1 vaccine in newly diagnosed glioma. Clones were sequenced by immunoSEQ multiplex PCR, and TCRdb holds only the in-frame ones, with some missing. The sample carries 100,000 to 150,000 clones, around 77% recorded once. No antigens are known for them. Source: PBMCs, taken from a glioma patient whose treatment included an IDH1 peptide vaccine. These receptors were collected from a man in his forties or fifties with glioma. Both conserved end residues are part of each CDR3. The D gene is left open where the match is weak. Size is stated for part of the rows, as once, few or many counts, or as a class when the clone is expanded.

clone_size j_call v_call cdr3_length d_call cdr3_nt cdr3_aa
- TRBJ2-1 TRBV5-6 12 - TGTGCCAGCAGCTTGGGAGTATATGAGCAGTTCTTC CASSLGVYEQFF
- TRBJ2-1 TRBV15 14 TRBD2 TGTGCCACCAGCACTAGCGGGAGAGGCAATGAGCAGTTCTTC CATSTSGRGNEQFF
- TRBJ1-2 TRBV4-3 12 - TGCGCCAGCAGCCAAGTGGGCTATGGCTACACCTTC CASSQVGYGYTF
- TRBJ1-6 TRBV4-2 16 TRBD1 TGTGCCAGCAGCGCCAGCCAGGGGGGCTATAATTCACCCCTCCACTTT CASSASQGGYNSPLHF
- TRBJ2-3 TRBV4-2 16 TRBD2 TGTGCCAGCAGCCAAGACGTAGCGGGACGCACAGATACGCAGTATTTT CASSQDVAGRTDTQYF
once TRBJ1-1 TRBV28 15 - TGTGCCAGCACCCAAGCCCCAGGGGATGACACTGAAGCTTTCTTT CASTQAPGDDTEAFF
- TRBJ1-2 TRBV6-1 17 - TGTGCCAGCAGTGAAGCCCACGGCGGGGCTGGGATCTATGGCTACACCTTC CASSEAHGGAGIYGYTF
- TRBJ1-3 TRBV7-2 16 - TGTGCCAGCAGCTCGGTGGGAGGCTGGAGTGGAAACACCATATATTTT CASSSVGGWSGNTIYF
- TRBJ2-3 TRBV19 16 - TGTGCCAGTAGGGCACCCGCGGGACGCGGGAAAGATACGCAGTATTTT CASRAPAGRGKDTQYF
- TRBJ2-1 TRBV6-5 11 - TGTGCCAGCAGTCCGGGAAGTGAGCAGTTCTTC CASSPGSEQFF
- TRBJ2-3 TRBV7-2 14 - TGTGCCAGCAGCCCGGGTTCATACCGGAATACGCAGTATTTT CASSPGSYRNTQYF
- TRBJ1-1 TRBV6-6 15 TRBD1 TGTGCCAGCAGCGGGACAGGCCTACAGAACACTGAAGCTTTCTTT CASSGTGLQNTEAFF
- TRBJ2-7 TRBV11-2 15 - TGTGCCAGCAGCTTGGAAGGCGGACACTCCTACGAGCAGTACTTC CASSLEGGHSYEQYF
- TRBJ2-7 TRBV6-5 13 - TGTGCCAGCAGGGGGACTGCAAACTACGAGCAGTACTTC CASRGTANYEQYF
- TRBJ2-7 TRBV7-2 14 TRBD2 TGTGCCAGTCAGACTAGCGGGGTTACTAGCGAGCAGTACTTC CASQTSGVTSEQYF
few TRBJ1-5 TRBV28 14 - TGTGCCAGCAGTTTATGGGTGGATAATCAGCCCCAGCATTTT CASSLWVDNQPQHF
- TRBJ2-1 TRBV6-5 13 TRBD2 TGTGCCAGCAAGCCGGGGGGCTACAATGAGCAGTTCTTC CASKPGGYNEQFF
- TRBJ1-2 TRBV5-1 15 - TGCGCCAGCAGCTTGGACCTACGGGGGTCATATGGCTACACCTTC CASSLDLRGSYGYTF
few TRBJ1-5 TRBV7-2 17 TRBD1 TGTGCCAGCAGCTTAGCCTACAGGGGTTATAGCAATCAGCCCCAGCATTTT CASSLAYRGYSNQPQHF
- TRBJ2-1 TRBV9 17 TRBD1 TGTGCCAGCAGCGTAGATCCACCGGGACAGACAAAACACGAGCAGTTCTTC CASSVDPPGQTKHEQFF
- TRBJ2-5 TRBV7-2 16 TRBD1 TGTGCCAGCAGCGCTCGACAGGGGCTCGGGTCGGAGACCCAGTACTTC CASSARQGLGSETQYF
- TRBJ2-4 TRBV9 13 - TGTGCCAGCAGCGTACAGGCCAAAAACATTCAGTACTTC CASSVQAKNIQYF
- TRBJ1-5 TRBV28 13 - TGTGCCAGCAGTTCGTATAGCAATCAGCCCCAGCATTTT CASSSYSNQPQHF
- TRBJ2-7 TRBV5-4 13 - TGTGCCAGCCGCCGTGTGGGTTCGGGGGAGCAGTACTTC CASRRVGSGEQYF
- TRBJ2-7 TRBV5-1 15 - TGCGCCAGCAGCTTGGGGACGACGACATCCTACGAGCAGTACTTC CASSLGTTTSYEQYF
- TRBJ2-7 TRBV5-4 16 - TGTGCCAGCAGCTTGGCCCAGGCGGGACGCCCTAACGAGCAGTACTTC CASSLAQAGRPNEQYF
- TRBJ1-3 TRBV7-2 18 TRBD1 TGTGCCAGCAGCTTAGGTCTATGGGGACAGGCTAATGGAAACACCATATATTTT CASSLGLWGQANGNTIYF
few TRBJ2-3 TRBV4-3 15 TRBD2 TGCGCCAGCAGCCAAGATTCGGGGGGGTCGGATACGCAGTATTTT CASSQDSGGSDTQYF
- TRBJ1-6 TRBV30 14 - TGTGCCTGGAGACAAAAGGGGACGGCTTCACCCCTCCACTTT CAWRQKGTASPLHF
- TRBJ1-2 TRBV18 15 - TGTGCCAGCTCACCAACAGGCGTTCCCTACTATGGCTACACCTTC CASSPTGVPYYGYTF
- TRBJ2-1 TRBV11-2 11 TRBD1 TGTGCCATACACCGGGACAGGGGGAGGTTCTTC CAIHRDRGRFF
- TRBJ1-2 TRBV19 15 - TGTGCCAGTAGTATATTATGGTGGACAGAGTATGGCTACACCTTC CASSILWWTEYGYTF
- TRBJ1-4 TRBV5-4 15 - TGTGCCAGCAGCCCGGGGGCCGCTACTAATGAAAAACTGTTTTTT CASSPGAATNEKLFF
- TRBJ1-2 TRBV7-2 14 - TGTGCCAGCAGCTTAGACAGGGTCGCAGGTGGCTACACCTTC CASSLDRVAGGYTF
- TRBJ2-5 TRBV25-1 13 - TGTGCCAGTTCAACAGGGAACCAAGAGACCCAGTACTTC CASSTGNQETQYF
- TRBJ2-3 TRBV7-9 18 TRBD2 TGTGCCAGCAGCCCCACCCTTTTACTAGCGGGTATCACAGATACGCAGTATTTT CASSPTLLLAGITDTQYF
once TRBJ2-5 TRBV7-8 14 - TGTGCCAGCAGGCCGGGGAGAAGTGGAGAGACCCAGTACTTC CASRPGRSGETQYF
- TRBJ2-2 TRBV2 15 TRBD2 TGTGCCAGCAGTGAACTAGCGGGAGGAACCGGGGAGCTGTTTTTT CASSELAGGTGELFF
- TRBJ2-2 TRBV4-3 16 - TGCGCCAGCAGCCAAGAGGCGCGGATGAACACCGGGGAGCTGTTTTTT CASSQEARMNTGELFF
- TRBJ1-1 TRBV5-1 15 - TGCGCCAGCAGCTTGGCCCCGACGAAGAACACTGAAGCTTTCTTT CASSLAPTKNTEAFF
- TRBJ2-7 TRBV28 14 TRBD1 TGTGCCAGCAGACGACAGGGGCGGTCCTACGAGCAGTACTTC CASRRQGRSYEQYF
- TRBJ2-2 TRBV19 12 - TGTGCCAGTAGTAGGCTGTCCGGGGAGCTGTTTTTT CASSRLSGELFF
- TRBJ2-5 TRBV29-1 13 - TGCAGCGTTGTGGTTAGCAATCAAGAGACCCAGTACTTC CSVVVSNQETQYF